The rows below give T cell receptor beta chains drawn from one sample of a study of T cell responses to AZD1222 COVID-19 vaccine. The repertoire was sequenced with immunoSEQ multiplex PCR; TCRdb's copy has only in-frame clones and lacks some. Here the sample spans about 120,000 clones, roughly 93% being singletons. Sample: peripheral blood, taken 28 days after the second AZD1222 dose. The receptor set was obtained from an adult who received the AZD1222 COVID-19 vaccine. Both conserved end residues are part of each CDR3. A D gene is named only where the DNA matches it firmly. Clone size, where shown, is once, few, many, or a class for clones that have expanded.

d_call,j_call,v_call,clone_size,cdr3_aa,cdr3_nt
-,TRBJ1-6,TRBV12-3/TRBV12-4,-,CASSPTPMATLHF,TGTGCCAGCAGCCCCACGCCTATGGCGACCCTCCACTTT
TRBD1,TRBJ2-1,TRBV10-1,once,CASSEPGGYNEQFF,TGCGCCAGCAGTGAGCCAGGGGGCTACAATGAGCAGTTCTTC
-,TRBJ1-6,TRBV5-1,-,CASSPGGSYNSPLHF,TGCGCCAGCAGCCCGGGGGGCTCCTATAATTCACCCCTCCACTTT
TRBD2,TRBJ2-3,TRBV6-1,-,CASSEFGLTGGPGDTQYF,TGTGCCAGCAGTGAATTTGGGTTAACGGGAGGCCCGGGAGATACGCAGTATTTT
-,TRBJ2-1,TRBV7-9,-,CASSFSESSYNEQFF,TGTGCCAGCAGCTTCAGCGAGAGCTCCTACAATGAGCAGTTCTTC
-,TRBJ1-2,TRBV5-5,once,CASSRTADYGYTF,TGTGCCAGCAGCCGGACGGCCGACTATGGCTACACCTTC
-,TRBJ2-1,TRBV3-1/TRBV3-2,-,CASSRSAASYNEQFF,TGTGCCAGCAGCCGAAGCGCGGCCAGCTACAATGAGCAGTTCTTC
TRBD1,TRBJ2-2,TRBV12-5,-,CATSQGRRLLGTELNTGELFF,TGTGCTACCTCACAGGGGCGTCGATTATTGGGGACAGAGTTGAACACCGGGGAGCTGTTTTTT
-,TRBJ1-6,TRBV28,-,CASRTLVRPLHF,TGTGCCAGCAGGACCCTGGTTCGTCCCCTCCACTTT
-,TRBJ1-4,TRBV9,-,CASTWGDGAEKLFF,TGTGCCAGCACTTGGGGGGACGGAGCTGAAAAACTGTTTTTT
-,TRBJ2-7,TRBV6-5,-,CASSRKSPSYEQYF,TGTGCCAGCAGCCGCAAGTCTCCTTCCTACGAGCAGTACTTC
-,TRBJ1-2,TRBV18,-,CASSPDMFNYGYTF,TGTGCCAGCTCACCCGACATGTTTAACTATGGCTACACCTTC
TRBD1,TRBJ1-1,TRBV2,-,CASRGQGFEAFF,TGTGCCAGCAGGGGACAGGGGTTTGAAGCTTTCTTT
-,TRBJ1-6,TRBV28,-,CASSFFGVNSYNSPLHF,TGTGCCAGCAGTTTTTTCGGGGTGAACTCCTATAATTCACCCCTCCACTTT
TRBD2,TRBJ2-2,TRBV9,-,CASSVGLAGGFTGATGELFF,TGTGCCAGCAGCGTAGGACTAGCGGGAGGATTTACGGGGGCCACCGGGGAGCTGTTTTTT
-,TRBJ2-1,TRBV5-1,-,CASFKGGPLHNEQFF,TGCGCCAGCTTTAAGGGGGGACCTCTACACAATGAGCAGTTCTTC
-,TRBJ2-3,TRBV5-1,-,CASSLDLDTQYF,TGCGCCAGCAGCTTGGACTTAGATACGCAGTATTTT
-,TRBJ2-5,TRBV6-5,-,CASSYYAAPKETQYF,TGTGCCAGCAGTTATTATGCAGCGCCCAAAGAGACCCAGTACTTC
TRBD2,TRBJ2-1,TRBV27,-,CASSHSGLTSDTTEVDEQFF,TGTGCCAGCAGTCATTCCGGCTTGACTAGCGACACGACCGAGGTCGATGAGCAGTTCTTC
-,TRBJ2-6,TRBV19,-,CASRPLASGANVLTF,TGTGCCAGTCGACCCCTGGCATCTGGGGCCAACGTCCTGACTTTC
-,TRBJ2-4,TRBV20-1,-,CSGDSKNIQYF,TGCAGCGGGGACTCAAAAAACATTCAGTACTTC
TRBD1,TRBJ1-4,TRBV9,-,CASSGRDRVREKLFF,TGTGCCAGCAGCGGCCGGGACAGGGTGCGGGAAAAACTGTTTTTT
TRBD2,TRBJ2-7,TRBV7-8,-,CASSLHREGPNLYEQYF,TGTGCCAGCAGCTTACACCGGGAGGGCCCTAACCTCTACGAGCAGTACTTC
-,TRBJ2-2,TRBV28,-,CASRWLTGELFF,TGTGCCAGCAGATGGTTGACTGGGGAGCTGTTTTTT
-,TRBJ1-5,TRBV2,-,CASSLIQGRQPQHF,TGTGCCAGCTCTCTGATCCAGGGGCGGCAGCCCCAGCATTTT
-,TRBJ1-4,TRBV3-1/TRBV3-2,-,CASSQAYEKLFF,TGTGCCAGCAGCCAAGCGTATGAAAAACTGTTTTTT
-,TRBJ2-1,TRBV28,-,CASSFSGRYYNEQFF,TGTGCCAGCAGTTTTTCGGGGAGATATTACAATGAGCAGTTCTTC
TRBD1,TRBJ2-7,TRBV5-5,-,CASSLAGTGGVYEQYF,TGTGCCAGCAGCTTGGCCGGGACAGGGGGAGTCTACGAGCAGTACTTC
-,TRBJ1-5,TRBV28,-,CASSRWQGRESLSNQPQHF,TGTGCCAGCAGTCGCTGGCAGGGCAGGGAAAGTTTAAGCAATCAGCCCCAGCATTTT
-,TRBJ2-1,TRBV27,-,CASSIRAPYNEQFF,TGTGCCAGCAGTATCAGGGCCCCGTACAATGAGCAGTTCTTC
TRBD1,TRBJ2-4,TRBV2,-,CASSAGRGRGEAKNIQYF,TGTGCCAGCAGTGCTGGCAGGGGGCGCGGAGAAGCCAAAAACATTCAGTACTTC
-,TRBJ2-4,TRBV2,-,CASSAGSKNIQYF,TGTGCCAGCAGTGCAGGGTCCAAAAACATTCAGTACTTC
TRBD2,TRBJ2-3,TRBV5-4,-,CASSLGTSPYTQYF,TGTGCCAGCAGCTTGGGGACTAGCCCCTATACGCAGTATTTT
-,TRBJ1-2,TRBV28,-,CASSWDGYYGYTF,TGTGCCAGCAGTTGGGACGGATACTATGGCTACACCTTC
-,TRBJ1-1,TRBV27,-,CASSLGPSTEAFF,TGTGCCAGCAGTTTAGGACCAAGCACTGAAGCTTTCTTT
-,TRBJ1-1,TRBV27,-,CASKRGALHTEAFF,TGTGCCAGCAAGAGGGGGGCCCTCCACACTGAAGCTTTCTTT
-,TRBJ2-1,TRBV5-6,-,CASSLGVGSSSYNEQFF,TGTGCCAGCAGCTTGGGAGTGGGGTCTAGCTCCTACAATGAGCAGTTCTTC
-,TRBJ1-5,TRBV29-1,once,CSVGKGDSNQPQHF,TGCAGCGTTGGGAAAGGGGATAGCAATCAGCCCCAGCATTTT
-,TRBJ2-5,TRBV18,once,CASSPSTETQYF,TGTGCCAGCTCACCGTCCACGGAGACCCAGTACTTC
TRBD2,TRBJ2-1,TRBV11-3,-,CASSLGVAGGIYNEQFF,TGTGCCAGCAGCTTAGGCGTAGCGGGAGGGATCTACAATGAGCAGTTCTTC
-,TRBJ1-1,TRBV24-1,-,CATSDYFVGADTEAFF,TGTGCCACCAGTGACTATTTCGTGGGGGCTGACACTGAAGCTTTCTTT
-,TRBJ1-4,TRBV5-1,-,CASSPGSNEKLFF,TGCGCCAGCAGCCCCGGGAGTAATGAAAAACTGTTTTTT
-,TRBJ2-1,TRBV11-2,-,CASSLGLAQFF,TGTGCCAGCAGCTTAGGTCTAGCGCAGTTCTTC
-,TRBJ2-1,TRBV21-1,-,CASSKAGWTLREQFF,TGTGCCAGCAGCAAAGCGGGATGGACCCTAAGGGAGCAGTTCTTC
-,TRBJ2-6,TRBV28,-,CASCGTQTSGANVLTF,TGTGCCAGCTGTGGTACACAAACCTCTGGGGCCAACGTCCTGACTTTC
-,TRBJ2-1,TRBV11-2,many,CASSPRSENEQFF,TGTGCCAGCAGCCCCCGGTCTGAGAATGAGCAGTTCTTC
-,TRBJ1-4,TRBV5-1,-,CASSLFQDKDEKLFF,TGCGCCAGCAGCTTGTTCCAAGATAAAGATGAAAAACTGTTTTTT
-,TRBJ2-3,TRBV2,-,CASNRAGSTADTQYF,TGTGCCAGCAATAGGGCAGGGAGTACAGCAGATACGCAGTATTTT
-,TRBJ2-1,TRBV29-1,-,CSVVLLANLDEQFF,TGCAGCGTTGTACTCCTCGCCAACCTAGATGAGCAGTTCTTC
TRBD1,TRBJ1-2,TRBV18,-,CASSSGTGVGYTF,TGTGCCAGCTCATCCGGGACAGGGGTTGGCTACACCTTC
-,TRBJ2-6,TRBV2,-,CASSEDRSNVLTF,TGTGCCAGCAGTGAAGACAGGTCCAACGTCCTGACTTTC
TRBD1,TRBJ2-5,TRBV9,-,CASSVMGQGGQETQYF,TGTGCCAGCAGCGTAATGGGACAGGGAGGTCAAGAGACCCAGTACTTC